Below, 8 T cell receptor beta chains from the same sample are listed, as sequenced in a study of T cells after yellow fever vaccination. MiXCR was run by TCRdb on the 5' RACE reads, yielding one entry per CDR3 protein. The sample comprises fewer than 400,000 distinct CDR3 sequences, over 8.5% of which are singletons, and 3% to 4% rests with the top ten. Source: CD4+ T cells sorted from PBMCs, taken 45 days after the yellow fever booster vaccination. These receptors were taken from a young man who received the YFV17D yellow fever vaccine.

The chain has TRBV19 and TRBJ1-1; D might be TRBD1 (6 bases). In germline, CDR1 is LNHDA, CDR2 SQIVND (reference sequence). CDR3 length equals 13 residues. The germline V and J ends were trimmed by 2 bases and 4 bases, with 8 bases remaining between them. In DNA form, the CDR3 reads TGTGCCAGTAGTATAAGGGGGAGCACTGAAGCTTTCTTT. Translating gives CASSIRGSTEAFF. Full variable domain (outside the CDR3, taken from reference TRBV19 and TRBJ1-1): DGGITQSPKYLFRKEGQNVTLSCEQNLNHDAMYWYRQDPGQGLRLIYYSQIVNDFQKGDIAEGYSVSREKKESFPLTVTSAQKNPTAFYLCASSIRGSTEAFFGQGTRLTVV.

The chain joins TRBV11-2 to TRBJ2-1; 12 bases agree with TRBD2. CDR3 length: 17 amino acids. Germline V gene sequence: CDR1 SGHAT, CDR2 FQNNGV. V lost 4 bases, J lost 7 bases, and 11 bases stayed unmatched. In DNA, the CDR3 is TGTGCCAGCAGCTCTACTTCTAGCGGGGGGGCTTATAATGAGCAGTTCTTC. Amino acid sequence: CASSSTSSGGAYNEQFF. The complete variable domain, with remaining parts taken from reference TRBV11-2 and TRBJ2-1, reads EAGVAQSPRYKIIEKRQSVAFWCNPISGHATLYWYQQILGQGPKLLIQFQNNGVVDDSQLPKDRFSAERLKGVDSTLKIQPAKLEDSAVYLCASSSTSSGGAYNEQFFGPGTRLTVL.

CDR3 sequence (DNA): TGCAGTGCTAGTAGACAGGGGGAAGCTTTCTTT. It yields the protein CSASRQGEAFF. The gene calls are TRBV20-1 and TRBJ1-1; TRBD1 agrees at 8 bases. V lost 3 bases to trimming and J lost 8 bases; unmatched junction nucleotides: 2. The CDR3 runs 11 residues. Germline V gene data show CDR1 as DFQATT and CDR2 as SNEGSKA (reference sequence).

The CDR3 DNA reads as TGTGCCAGCAGTTACCTATTAATCTCTGGGGCCAACGTCCTGACTTTC. This encodes CASSYLLISGANVLTF. This chain uses TRBV6-5 with TRBJ2-6; D is uncertain. The CDR3 length is 16 residues. Germline V CDR1 and CDR2: MNHEY, SVGAGI. The germline V and J ends were trimmed by 2 bases and 0 bases, with 8 bases remaining between them.

There are many counts of this clonotype. The chain has TRBV6-2 or TRBV6-3 and TRBJ2-7; TRBD2 might be the D (6 bases). The CDR3 totals 14 residues. Germline V gene lookup returns CDR1 MNHEY and CDR2 SVGEGT. V lost 6 bases, J lost 7 bases, and 19 bases lay in between. CDR3 DNA sequence: TGTGCCAGCAGGTTATTCAACTGGGCGGGAGAGCAGTACTTC. As protein: CASRLFNWAGEQYF.

This chain joins TRBV20-1 and TRBJ2-3; 11 bases align to TRBD2. CDR3 length: 13 amino acids. Germline V CDR1 and CDR2: DFQATT, SNEGSKA (reference sequence). The junction had 3 bases not matched to a gene; V was cut back by 7 bases and J by 3 bases. The CDR3 region is CSVPSGGTDTQYF. The CDR3 DNA follows: TGCAGTGTCCCTAGCGGGGGGACAGATACGCAGTATTTT.

This clonotype was counted only a few times. The rearrangement uses TRBV6-6 and TRBJ2-7, with D maybe TRBD1 (6 bases). The V gene lost 2 bases and the J gene lost 3 bases, with 14 bases spanning the gap. CDR3 length equals 15 residues. Per germline, CDR1 MNHNY and CDR2 SVGAGI (reference sequence). The CDR3 DNA sequence: TGTGCCAGCAGTTACCAACTACAGACAGGCTACGAGCAGTACTTC. It yields the protein CASSYQLQTGYEQYF.

At least ten counts were recorded for this clonotype. The chain links TRBV3-1 to TRBJ2-2, with no clear D. CDR1 LGHDT and CDR2 YNNKEL come from the germline V gene (reference sequence). The CDR3 consists of 14 residues. Trimming pared 6 bases from V and 0 bases from J, leaving 8 bases between. CDR3 amino acids: CASRVLSNTGELFF. The CDR3, as DNA: TGTGCCAGCAGGGTTTTATCGAACACCGGGGAGCTGTTTTTT.